This TCR beta chain appears in the sequencing data of a study of T cells in Graves' hyperthyroidism and ophthalmopathy. Study-level results: Most thyroid clonotypes expanded above 0.001 were also detected in blood.

Of note for this clonotype: Its antigen is unknown.

RNA transcripts provided the source from which TCR beta CDR3 regions were amplified. TCR CDR3 underwent first-round RT-PCR with the HTBI primer set. TCRdb re-derived calls from the multiplex PCR reads in MiXCR, one entry per CDR3 protein. The sample includes a few hundred thousand distinct CDR3 sequences, roughly 14% of them seen just once. The CDR3 loop spans 15 amino acids. V was clipped by 3 bases and J by 9 bases; unmatched bases: 9. Germline CDR1 MNHNS, CDR2 SASEGT. The source material was blood. V is TRBV6-1 and J is TRBJ2-1; TRBD1 matches 9 bases. This sequence originates from a woman aged 40-49 years with Graves' hyperthyroidism that later progressed to Graves' ophthalmopathy. The CDR3 spells CASSEEEDRGFEQFF. The CDR3 DNA reads as TGTGCCAGCAGTGAGGAAGAGGACAGGGGTTTTGAGCAGTTCTTC.